The T cell receptor beta chain under discussion was sequenced for a study of CD8 T cells in Susac syndrome. An input of 0.5 to 1 ug of RNA was subjected to reverse transcription using random hexamers. TCRdb itself ran the immunoSEQ multiplex PCR reads through MiXCR, one entry per CDR3 protein. The data show some 57,000 distinct CDR3 sequences, with approximately 90% seen just once and approximately 0.21% held by the top ten. General study results and limits: The study recognized that its TCR sequencing and HLA analysis covered a relatively small number of individuals.

In regard to this clonotype: No antigen is known for it.

This receptor was taken from a human donor in good health. The specimen was CD8+ T cells from PBMCs.

The CDR3 nucleotides are TGTGCCAGCAGCCATTCGGAACAGGGTTTATGGAACACCGGGGAGCTGTTTTTT. Protein: CASSHSEQGLWNTGELFF. V and J are TRBV14 and TRBJ2-2, with D perhaps matching TRBD1 (6 bases). Germline CDR1 is SGHDN and CDR2 is FVKESK. V shed 3 bases and J shed 1 base, with 18 bases lying between them. This CDR3 region has 18 residues.